This entry features one TCR beta chain sequence. This specimen comes from a study of T cell changes during pregnancy in multiple sclerosis. Libraries were prepared by immunoSEQ multiplex PCR; TCRdb keeps only in-frame clonotypes and omits some of them. The table includes some 48,000 clones, nearly 95% detected once. This CDR3 has 15 amino acids. Germline lookup yields CDR1 MGHRA and CDR2 YSYEKL. Trimming shortened V by 1 base and J by 5 bases, and 11 bases separated the two germline ends. The chain combines TRBV4-1 with TRBJ1-4; D gene unclear. The material sequenced was CD4+ T cells from peripheral blood mononuclear cells, taken after pregnancy. The TCR sequence derives from a female donor in good health, enrolled as a control in a pregnancy study. The DNA of the CDR3 is TGCGCCAGCAGCCAAGTGTCAGGCAGCAATGAAAAACTGTTTTTT. Encoded protein: CASSQVSGSNEKLFF.